The 19 T cell receptor beta chains given below trace back to one sample, sequenced in a study of blood T cell repertoires in COVID-19. Sequencing used immunoSEQ multiplex PCR; TCRdb keeps in-frame clones, though not all of them. The sample includes more than 100,000 clones, approximately 81% of them seen just once. Sequencing was performed on peripheral blood. All receptors derive from a woman aged 80 or over with acute or convalescent COVID-19.

The genes are TRBV9 and TRBJ1-5, with TRBD1 matching 7 bases. V trimming: 0 bases; J trimming: 8 bases; junction bases outside the gene matches: 8. In germline, CDR1 is SGDLS, CDR2 YYNGEE. There are 15 residues in the CDR3. The chain's CDR3 is CASSVVRDRVKPQHF. As DNA, the CDR3 is TGTGCCAGCAGCGTAGTTAGGGACAGAGTGAAGCCCCAGCATTTT. Using reference TRBV9 and TRBJ1-5 for the parts outside the CDR3, the full variable domain is DSGVTQTPKHLITATGQRVTLRCSPRSGDLSVYWYQQSLDQGLQFLIQYYNGEERAKGNILERFSAQQFPDLHSELNLSSLELGDSALYFCASSVVRDRVKPQHFGDGTRLSIL.

The chain couples TRBV5-4 to TRBJ1-6, with TRBD1 matching over 8 bases. V lost 4 bases and J lost 8; bases outside the gene matches: 11. The CDR3 sequence is 16 residues long. Germline assignment: CDR1 SGHNT and CDR2 YYREEE (reference sequence). The CDR3 region has the DNA TGTGCCAGCAGCACGAGGGGACAGGCTATCGATTCACCCCTCCACTTT. It specifies CASSTRGQAIDSPLHF.

The chain recombines TRBV30 with TRBJ1-1, with D possibly being TRBD1 (5 bases). This CDR3 is built from 13 residues. Germline CDR1 GTSNPN, CDR2 SVGIG (reference sequence). The V and J ends lost 4 bases and 1 base respectively, with 10 bases between them. The CDR3 is CAWKGRENTEAFF. DNA of the CDR3: TGTGCCTGGAAAGGCAGGGAGAACACTGAAGCTTTCTTT. Using reference TRBV30 and TRBJ1-1 for the parts outside the CDR3, the full variable domain is SQTIHQWPATLVQPVGSPLSLECTVEGTSNPNLYWYRQAAGRGLQLLFYSVGIGQISSEVPQNLSASRPQDRQFILSSKKLLLSDSGFYLCAWKGRENTEAFFGQGTRLTVV.

The V and J genes are TRBV30 and TRBJ2-7; D perhaps matches TRBD1 (6 bases). Germline assignment: CDR1 GTSNPN and CDR2 SVGIG (reference sequence). The ends were cut back, 2 bases at V and 4 bases at J, with 15 bases in the middle. This CDR3 contains 14 residues. The DNA of the CDR3 is TGTGCCTGGAGTTCTGGGCAGGGGCGATACGAGCAGTACTTC. This translates into CAWSSGQGRYEQYF.

The chain employs TRBV7-2 and TRBJ2-1, with D possibly TRBD2 on 5 matching bases. Germline V lookup: CDR1 SGHTA, CDR2 FQGNSA. V was cut by 5 bases and J by 0 bases, with 14 bases left in between. This CDR3 is 16 amino acids long. CDR3: CASSEAARSSYNEQFF. CDR3 coding DNA: TGTGCCAGCAGCGAAGCGGCCCGGAGCTCCTACAATGAGCAGTTCTTC.

The rearrangement joins TRBV11-1 to TRBJ2-1, with 9 bases fitting TRBD2. The V segment lost 5 bases and the J segment 0 bases; nucleotides outside the gene matches: 2. CDR3 length: 15 residues. Germline assignment: CDR1 SGHAT and CDR2 FQDESV (reference sequence). The CDR3 bases are TGTGCCAGCAGCCTGCGGGAGGGCTCCTACAATGAGCAGTTCTTC. This sequence encodes CASSLREGSYNEQFF. The whole variable domain, remainder taken from reference TRBV11-1 and TRBJ2-1, is EAEVAQSPRYKITEKSQAVAFWCDPISGHATLYWYRQILGQGPELLVQFQDESVVDDSQLPKDRFSAERLKGVDSTLKIQPAELGDSAMYLCASSLREGSYNEQFFGPGTRLTVL.

The chain joins TRBV7-9 to TRBJ1-1; 7 nucleotides match TRBD1. Per germline, CDR1 SEHNR and CDR2 FQNEAQ (reference sequence). The CDR3 extends over 13 amino acids. Trimming cost V 1 base and J 7 bases; bases outside gene matches: 3. CDR3 protein: CASSLGQGSEAFF. CDR3 nucleotide sequence: TGTGCCAGCAGCTTAGGACAGGGAAGTGAAGCTTTCTTT.

The chain uses TRBV12-3 or TRBV12-4 and TRBJ2-7; 7 bases are shared with TRBD1. Germline trimming cut 6 bases from V and 3 bases from J; bases unmatched to any gene: 5. CDR3 length: 13 amino acids. This CDR3 reads CASSRTGGYEQYF. CDR3 in DNA: TGTGCCAGCAGCCGGACAGGCGGCTACGAGCAGTACTTC.

The count of this clone is one. The chain combines TRBV19 with TRBJ2-1, with 10 positions matching TRBD1. The V segment lost 10 bases and the J segment 7 bases; nucleotides outside the gene matches: 7. The length of the CDR3 is 13 residues. CDR1 is LNHDA, CDR2 SQIVND, per germline (reference sequence). The DNA for the CDR3 is TGTGCCACCGGGACAGGGGCGAAGAATGAGCAGTTCTTC. Translation: CATGTGAKNEQFF.

The chain uses TRBV30 and TRBJ1-5; 9 bases fit TRBD1. V trimming: 2 bases; J trimming: 4 bases; junction bases outside the gene matches: 6. The CDR3 has 15 residues. Germline loops: CDR1 GTSNPN, CDR2 SVGIG (reference sequence). CDR3 loop: CAWSRPGQGNQPQHF. The CDR3 DNA reads TGTGCCTGGAGTCGACCGGGACAGGGTAATCAGCCCCAGCATTTT.

This rearrangement joins TRBV7-2 to TRBJ2-1, with 8 nucleotides matching TRBD1. The CDR3 sequence is 16 residues long. The V segment lost 5 bases and the J segment 2 bases; nucleotides outside the gene matches: 8. CDR1 is SGHTA, CDR2 FQGNSA, per germline. The CDR3 DNA reads TGTGCCAGCAGCAGGCAACAGGGGGACCCCTACAATGAGCAGTTCTTC. Protein sequence: CASSRQQGDPYNEQFF.

The chain joins TRBV27 to TRBJ1-6, with 7 bases identical to TRBD1. The CDR3 loop spans 14 amino acids. Per germline, CDR1 MNHEY and CDR2 SMNVEV (reference sequence). J lost 10 bases, V lost 1 base, and 4 bases had no gene match. The CDR3 DNA reads as TGTGCCAGCAGTTTATGGAAACAGGGGTCACCCCTCCACTTT. It specifies CASSLWKQGSPLHF.

The V gene is TRBV7-3, the J gene TRBJ2-1, with D perhaps TRBD2 (5 bases). Germline CDR1 reads SGHTA; CDR2 reads FQGTGA. V was pared by 3 bases and J by 6 bases, with 12 bases between. The CDR3 has 14 residues. This chain's CDR3 is CASSFGGSVNEQFF. The CDR3 DNA sequence: TGTGCCAGCAGCTTTGGTGGTAGCGTCAATGAGCAGTTCTTC.

The chain couples TRBV6-2 or TRBV6-3 to TRBJ2-5; D ambiguous. There are 12 residues in the CDR3. V shed 5 bases and J shed 5 bases, with 9 bases lying between them. Germline V gives CDR1 MNHEY, CDR2 SVGEGT. Here the CDR3 reads CASSKWAETQYF. In nucleotides, the CDR3 is TGTGCCAGCAGTAAATGGGCCGAGACCCAGTACTTC.

This clone appeared a single time. The chain joins TRBV27 to TRBJ2-7; D perhaps matches TRBD2 (5 bases). The CDR3 is 15 residues long. The V end was cut by 2 bases, the J end by 0 bases, with 11 bases between. The germline V gene has CDR1 MNHEY and CDR2 SMNVEV (reference sequence). The CDR3 loop is CASSLGAVHSYEQYF. CDR3 nucleotide sequence: TGTGCCAGCAGTTTAGGAGCGGTACACTCCTACGAGCAGTACTTC.

This chain links TRBV7-2 with TRBJ2-1; 7 bases match TRBD1. CDR1 and CDR2 from the germline V gene are SGHTA and FQGNSA. The V segment lost 4 bases and the J segment 1 base; nucleotides outside the gene matches: 1. CDR3 length equals 14 residues. The CDR3 region has the DNA TGTGCCAGCAGCTCACAGGGGTCCTACAATGAGCAGTTCTTC. Its protein is CASSSQGSYNEQFF.

This chain links TRBV5-1 with TRBJ2-3; TRBD2 is a possible D gene (6 bases). The length of the CDR3 is 14 residues. CDR1 is SGHRS and CDR2 is YFSETQ in the germline V gene. Deletions cut 7 bases from V and 0 bases from J, with 12 bases between. CDR3 sequence: CASASGVSTDTQYF. CDR3 bases: TGCGCCAGCGCGTCGGGGGTTAGCACAGATACGCAGTATTTT.

The chain couples TRBV6-1 to TRBJ2-7; unclear D gene. This CDR3 is 15 amino acids long. Germline CDR1 MNHNS, CDR2 SASEGT. Trimming cost V 3 bases and J 0 bases, with 12 bases left between them. The CDR3 DNA is TGTGCCAGCAGTGATTCTTGGCGGAACTCCTACGAGCAGTACTTC. This gives the protein CASSDSWRNSYEQYF.

The chain has TRBV10-3 and TRBJ2-1; 8 positions agree with TRBD1. The V segment lost 8 bases and the J segment 7 bases; nucleotides outside the gene matches: 7. Germline CDR1 reads ENHRY; CDR2 reads SYGVKD. The CDR3 spans 13 residues. CDR3 amino acids: CAIRDRMENEQFF. As DNA, the CDR3 is TGTGCCATCCGGGACAGGATGGAAAATGAGCAGTTCTTC.